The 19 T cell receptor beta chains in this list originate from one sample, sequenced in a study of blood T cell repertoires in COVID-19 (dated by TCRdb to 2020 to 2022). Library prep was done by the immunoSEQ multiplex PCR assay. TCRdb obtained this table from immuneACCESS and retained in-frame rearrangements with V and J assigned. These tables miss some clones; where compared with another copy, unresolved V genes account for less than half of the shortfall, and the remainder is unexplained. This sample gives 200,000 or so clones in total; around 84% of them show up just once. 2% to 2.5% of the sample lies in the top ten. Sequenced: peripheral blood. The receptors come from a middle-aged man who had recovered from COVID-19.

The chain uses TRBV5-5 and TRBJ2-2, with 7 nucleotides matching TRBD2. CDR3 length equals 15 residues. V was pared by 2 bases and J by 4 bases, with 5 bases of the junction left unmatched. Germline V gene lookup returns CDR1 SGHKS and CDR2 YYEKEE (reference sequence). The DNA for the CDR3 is TGTGCCAGCAGCTTTTTGTCTAGCGGCACCGGGGAGCTGTTTTTT. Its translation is CASSFLSSGTGELFF.

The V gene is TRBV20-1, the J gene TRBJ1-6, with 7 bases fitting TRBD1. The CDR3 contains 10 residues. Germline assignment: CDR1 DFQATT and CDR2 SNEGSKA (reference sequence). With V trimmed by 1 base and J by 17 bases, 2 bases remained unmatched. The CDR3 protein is CSARGQGVHF. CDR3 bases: TGCAGTGCTAGAGGACAGGGTGTCCACTTT.

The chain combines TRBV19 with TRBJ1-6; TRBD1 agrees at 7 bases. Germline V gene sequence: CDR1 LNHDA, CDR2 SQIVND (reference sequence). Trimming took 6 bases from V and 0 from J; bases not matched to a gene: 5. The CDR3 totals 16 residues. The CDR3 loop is CASRLQGNSYNSPLHF. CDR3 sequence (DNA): TGTGCCAGTAGATTACAGGGGAACTCCTATAATTCACCCCTCCACTTT.

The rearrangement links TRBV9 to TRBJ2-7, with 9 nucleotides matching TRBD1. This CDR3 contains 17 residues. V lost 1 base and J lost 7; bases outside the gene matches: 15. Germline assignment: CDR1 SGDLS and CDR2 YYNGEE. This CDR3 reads CASSVSPTQGARGEQYF. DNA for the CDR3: TGTGCCAGCAGCGTATCCCCGACACAGGGGGCCAGAGGAGAGCAGTACTTC.

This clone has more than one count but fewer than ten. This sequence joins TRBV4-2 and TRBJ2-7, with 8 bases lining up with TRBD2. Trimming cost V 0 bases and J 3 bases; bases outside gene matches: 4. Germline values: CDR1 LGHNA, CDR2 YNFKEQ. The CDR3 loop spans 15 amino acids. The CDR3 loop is CASSQDLRGGYEQYF. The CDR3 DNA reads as TGTGCCAGCAGCCAAGATCTCCGGGGGGGCTACGAGCAGTACTTC.

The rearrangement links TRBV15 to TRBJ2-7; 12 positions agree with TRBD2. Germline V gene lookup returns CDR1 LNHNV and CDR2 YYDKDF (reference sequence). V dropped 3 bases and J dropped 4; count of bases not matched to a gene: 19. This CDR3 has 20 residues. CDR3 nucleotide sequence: TGTGCCACCAGCAGGCCGAGTACTGATCCTAGCGGGAGGGGAATTTACGAGCAGTACTTC. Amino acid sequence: CATSRPSTDPSGRGIYEQYF.

CDR3 amino acids: CASSAGTSGFQETQYF. The CDR3 bases are TGTGCCAGCAGCGCCGGGACTAGCGGTTTCCAAGAGACCCAGTACTTC. This sequence joins TRBV7-9 and TRBJ2-5; 11 nucleotides agree with TRBD2. From germline, CDR1 is SEHNR and CDR2 FQNEAQ (reference sequence). J gave up 1 base and V 5 bases, and 6 bases lay outside the gene matches. The CDR3 has 16 amino acids.

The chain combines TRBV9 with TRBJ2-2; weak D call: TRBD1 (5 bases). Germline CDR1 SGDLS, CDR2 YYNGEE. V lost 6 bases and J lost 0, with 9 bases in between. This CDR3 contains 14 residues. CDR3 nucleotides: TGTGCCAGCACTCGCAGGGCGAACACCGGGGAGCTGTTTTTT. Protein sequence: CASTRRANTGELFF.

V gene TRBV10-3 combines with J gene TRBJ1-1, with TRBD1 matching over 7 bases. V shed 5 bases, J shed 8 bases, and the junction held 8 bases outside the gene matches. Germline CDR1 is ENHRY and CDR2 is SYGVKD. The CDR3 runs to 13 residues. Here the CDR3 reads CAISSGTESEAFF. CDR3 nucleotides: TGTGCCATCAGTTCCGGGACAGAGTCAGAAGCTTTCTTT.

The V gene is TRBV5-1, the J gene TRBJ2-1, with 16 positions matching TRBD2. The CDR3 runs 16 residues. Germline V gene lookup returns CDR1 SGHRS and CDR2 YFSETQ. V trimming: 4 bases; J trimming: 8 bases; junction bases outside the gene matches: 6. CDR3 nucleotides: TGCGCCAGCAGCCAGGGACTAGCGGGGGGGCTCGATGAGCAGTTCTTC. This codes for CASSQGLAGGLDEQFF.

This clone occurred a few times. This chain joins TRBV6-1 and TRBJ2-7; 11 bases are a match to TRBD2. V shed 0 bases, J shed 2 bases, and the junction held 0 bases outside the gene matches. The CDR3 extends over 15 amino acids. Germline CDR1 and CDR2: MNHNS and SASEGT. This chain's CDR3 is CASSEASGGAYEQYF. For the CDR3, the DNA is TGTGCCAGCAGTGAAGCTAGCGGGGGGGCCTACGAGCAGTACTTC.

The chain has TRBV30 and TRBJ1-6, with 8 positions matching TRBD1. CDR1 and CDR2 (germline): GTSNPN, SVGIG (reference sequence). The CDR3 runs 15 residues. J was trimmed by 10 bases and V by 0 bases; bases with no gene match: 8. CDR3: CAWSVHRGLKSPLHF. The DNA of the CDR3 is TGTGCCTGGAGTGTACACAGGGGGTTAAAGTCACCCCTCCACTTT. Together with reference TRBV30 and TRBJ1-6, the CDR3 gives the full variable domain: SQTIHQWPATLVQPVGSPLSLECTVEGTSNPNLYWYRQAAGRGLQLLFYSVGIGQISSEVPQNLSASRPQDRQFILSSKKLLLSDSGFYLCAWSVHRGLKSPLHFGNGTRLTVT.

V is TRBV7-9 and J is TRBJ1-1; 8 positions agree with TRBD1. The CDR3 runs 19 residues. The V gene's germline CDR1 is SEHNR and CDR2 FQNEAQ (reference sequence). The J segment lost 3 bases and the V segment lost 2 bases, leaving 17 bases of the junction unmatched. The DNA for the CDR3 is TGTGCCAGCAGCTTAATCAGGAGACAGGGGAAGGATGGTGACACTGAAGCTTTCTTT. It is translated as CASSLIRRQGKDGDTEAFF. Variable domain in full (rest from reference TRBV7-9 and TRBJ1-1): DTGVSQNPRHKITKRGQNVTFRCDPISEHNRLYWYRQTLGQGPEFLTYFQNEAQLEKSRLLSDRFSAERPKGSFSTLEIQRTEQGDSAMYLCASSLIRRQGKDGDTEAFFGQGTRLTVV.

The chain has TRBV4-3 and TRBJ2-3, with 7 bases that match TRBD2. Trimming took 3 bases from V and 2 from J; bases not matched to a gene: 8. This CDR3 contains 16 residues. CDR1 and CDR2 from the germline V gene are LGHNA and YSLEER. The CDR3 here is CASSQRLAVPTDTQYF. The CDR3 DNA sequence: TGCGCCAGCAGCCAGAGGCTAGCGGTTCCCACAGATACGCAGTATTTT.

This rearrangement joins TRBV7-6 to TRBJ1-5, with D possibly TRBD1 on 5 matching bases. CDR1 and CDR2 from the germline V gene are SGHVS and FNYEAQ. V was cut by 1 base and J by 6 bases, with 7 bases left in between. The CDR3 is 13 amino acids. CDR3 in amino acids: CASSLGRGQPQHF. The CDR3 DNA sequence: TGTGCCAGCAGCTTAGGTAGGGGTCAGCCCCAGCATTTT.

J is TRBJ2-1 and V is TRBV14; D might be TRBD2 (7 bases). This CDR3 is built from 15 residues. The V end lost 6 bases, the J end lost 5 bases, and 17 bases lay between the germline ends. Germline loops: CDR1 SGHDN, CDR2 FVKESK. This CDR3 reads CASRGGAGFDNEQFF. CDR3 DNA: TGTGCCAGCAGAGGGGGGGCCGGGTTTGACAATGAGCAGTTCTTC.

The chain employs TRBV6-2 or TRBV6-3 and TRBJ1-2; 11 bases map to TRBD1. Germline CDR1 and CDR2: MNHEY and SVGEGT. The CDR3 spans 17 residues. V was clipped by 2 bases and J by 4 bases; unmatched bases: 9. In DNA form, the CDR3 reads TGTGCCAGCAGTTACGAAACGGACAGGGGGCGCGCCTATGGCTACACCTTC. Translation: CASSYETDRGRAYGYTF.

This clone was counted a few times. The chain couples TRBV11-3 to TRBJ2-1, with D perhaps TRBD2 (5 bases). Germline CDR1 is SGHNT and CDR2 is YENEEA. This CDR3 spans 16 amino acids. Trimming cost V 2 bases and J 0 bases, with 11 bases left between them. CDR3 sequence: CASSLRTRISYNEQFF. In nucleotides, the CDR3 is TGTGCCAGCAGCTTACGTACTAGGATCTCCTACAATGAGCAGTTCTTC.

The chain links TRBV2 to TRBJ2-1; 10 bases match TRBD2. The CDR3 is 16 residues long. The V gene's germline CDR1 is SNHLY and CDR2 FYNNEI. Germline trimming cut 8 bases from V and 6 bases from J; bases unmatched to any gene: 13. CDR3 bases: TGTGCCAGCGCCGCACTTCGGACTAGCGGATTCAATGAGCAGTTCTTC. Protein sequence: CASAALRTSGFNEQFF. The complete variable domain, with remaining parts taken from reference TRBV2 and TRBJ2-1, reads EPEVTQTPSHQVTQMGQEVILRCVPISNHLYFYWYRQILGQKVEFLVSFYNNEISEKSEIFDDQFSVERPDGSNFTLKIRSTKLEDSAMYFCASAALRTSGFNEQFFGPGTRLTVL.